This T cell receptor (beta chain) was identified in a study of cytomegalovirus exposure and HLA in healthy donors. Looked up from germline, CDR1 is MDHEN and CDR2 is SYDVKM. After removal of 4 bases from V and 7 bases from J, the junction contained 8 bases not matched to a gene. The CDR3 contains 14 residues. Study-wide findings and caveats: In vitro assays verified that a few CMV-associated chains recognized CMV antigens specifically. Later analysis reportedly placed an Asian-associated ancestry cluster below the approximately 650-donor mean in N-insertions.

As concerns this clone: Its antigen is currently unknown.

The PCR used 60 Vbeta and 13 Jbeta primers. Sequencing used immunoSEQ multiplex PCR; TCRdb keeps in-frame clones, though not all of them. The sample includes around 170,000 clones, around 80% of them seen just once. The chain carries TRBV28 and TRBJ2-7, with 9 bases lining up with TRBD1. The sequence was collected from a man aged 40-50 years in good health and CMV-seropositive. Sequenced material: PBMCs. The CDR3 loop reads CASSSGTGMREQYF. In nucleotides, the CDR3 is TGTGCCAGCAGTTCCGGGACAGGGATGAGGGAGCAGTACTTC.